This T cell receptor beta chain was profiled in a study of shared clonotypes between healthy human individuals. V lost 1 base, J lost 4 bases, and 10 bases lay in between. The germline CDR1 and CDR2 sequences are MGHDK and SYGVNS. This CDR3 is built from 14 residues. The data were produced by immunoSEQ multiplex PCR, yet TCRdb's version contains in-frame clones alone and is incomplete. The sample lists around 2.5 million clones; 93% were seen once. The clonotype originates from a man younger than 35 in good health. Some clones in this sample may be carry-over from other donors' samples. The specimen was naive CD4+ T cells from PBMCs. Subset: CD45RA+ positively selected. The chain recombines TRBV25-1 with TRBJ1-2; D may be TRBD1 (6 bases). Here the CDR3 DNA reads TGTGCCAGCAGTGAATCCCCAGGGGTCTATGGCTACACCTTC. The encoded protein is CASSESPGVYGYTF.